Shown below are 3 T cell receptor beta chains from a single sample sequenced in a study of identical twins. TCRdb reprocessed the 5' RACE reads with MiXCR, giving one entry per CDR3 protein. Of some 560,000 distinct CDR3 sequences in the sample, more than 9% were seen once. The data also belong to a second study, concerning yellow fever vaccine responses in identical twins.

Sequences were obtained from PBMCs. The receptors were sampled from a woman aged 18-30 years in good health.

This clonotype showed up just a few times. The chain employs TRBV20-1 and TRBJ2-3; D remains ambiguous. The CDR3 is 14 amino acids. Trimming pared 1 base from V and 0 bases from J, leaving 8 bases between. The germline V gene has CDR1 DFQATT and CDR2 SNEGSKA (reference sequence). The CDR3 spells CSARVPKSTDTQYF. The CDR3 DNA reads TGCAGTGCTAGAGTACCGAAAAGCACAGATACGCAGTATTTT.

This clonotype was found a few times. The chain employs TRBV2 and TRBJ2-2; D is perhaps TRBD1 (5 bases). This CDR3 region has 13 residues. Trimming pared 6 bases from V and 5 bases from J, leaving 10 bases between. The V gene's germline CDR1 is SNHLY and CDR2 FYNNEI. The CDR3 DNA reads TGTGCCAGCAGGCCCCAGGGAACCGGGGAGCTGTTTTTT. Its protein is CASRPQGTGELFF.

This clonotype was detected a few times. The chain joins TRBV11-2 to TRBJ2-1; D possibly matches TRBD1 or TRBD2 (9 bases each). Germline V gene lookup returns CDR1 SGHAT and CDR2 FQNNGV. V lost 7 bases, J lost 4 bases, and 32 bases lay in between. The CDR3 runs to 20 residues. The CDR3 is CASTPYPDRGLAGKYNEQFF. The CDR3 DNA is TGTGCCAGCACCCCTTACCCGGACAGGGGCCTAGCGGGAAAATACAATGAGCAGTTCTTC.